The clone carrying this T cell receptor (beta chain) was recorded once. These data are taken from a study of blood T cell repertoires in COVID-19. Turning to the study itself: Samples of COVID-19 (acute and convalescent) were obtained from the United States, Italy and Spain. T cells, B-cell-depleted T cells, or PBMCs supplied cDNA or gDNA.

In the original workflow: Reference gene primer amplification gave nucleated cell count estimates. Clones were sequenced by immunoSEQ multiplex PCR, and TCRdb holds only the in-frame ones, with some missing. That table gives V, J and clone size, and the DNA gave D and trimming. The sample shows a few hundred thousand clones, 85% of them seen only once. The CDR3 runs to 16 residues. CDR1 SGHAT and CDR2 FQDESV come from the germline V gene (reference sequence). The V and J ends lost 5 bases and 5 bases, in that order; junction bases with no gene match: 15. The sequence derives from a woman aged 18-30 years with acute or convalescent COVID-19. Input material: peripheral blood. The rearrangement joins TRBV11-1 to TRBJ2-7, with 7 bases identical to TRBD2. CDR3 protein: CASSPWEGTVRDEQYF. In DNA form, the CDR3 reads TGTGCCAGCAGCCCCTGGGAGGGGACCGTTCGCGACGAGCAGTACTTC.